This T cell receptor beta chain stems from a study of vaccination effects on CD4 cells after COVID-19. Across the whole study: Post-vaccine sampling occurred a median 72 days after the second dose.

Germline values: CDR1 SNHLY, CDR2 FYNNEI. The CDR3 runs 15 residues. Trimming shortened V by 3 bases and J by 1 base, and 9 bases separated the two germline ends. Turning to this clone: The antigen is not known.

Within the ViraFEST assay, antigen-specific CD4+ T cells underwent expansion with viral peptide pools prior to sequencing. Following 10 days of culture, CD4+ T cells were isolated. Two-dose BNT162b2 or mRNA-1273 vaccination was given to participants. Clones were sequenced by immunoSEQ multiplex PCR, and TCRdb holds only the in-frame ones, with some missing. The sample lists roughly 71,000 clones, roughly 76% occurring once. Regarding the study as a whole: Small numbers of convalescent patients limited the study. It also lacked early post-infection timepoints.

The chain employs TRBV2 and TRBJ2-2, with D possibly being TRBD1 (5 bases). The clonotype comes from a human donor who received a COVID-19 vaccine. Sample: CD4+ T cells from PBMCs cultured with HCoV-OC43 spike peptides, taken after COVID-19 vaccination. Subset reported: HCoV-OC43 spike overlapping peptide pool stimulation. The CDR3, as DNA: TGTGCCAGCAGTGAGGGGCAGGGGAACACCGGGGAGCTGTTTTTT. It encodes CASSEGQGNTGELFF.